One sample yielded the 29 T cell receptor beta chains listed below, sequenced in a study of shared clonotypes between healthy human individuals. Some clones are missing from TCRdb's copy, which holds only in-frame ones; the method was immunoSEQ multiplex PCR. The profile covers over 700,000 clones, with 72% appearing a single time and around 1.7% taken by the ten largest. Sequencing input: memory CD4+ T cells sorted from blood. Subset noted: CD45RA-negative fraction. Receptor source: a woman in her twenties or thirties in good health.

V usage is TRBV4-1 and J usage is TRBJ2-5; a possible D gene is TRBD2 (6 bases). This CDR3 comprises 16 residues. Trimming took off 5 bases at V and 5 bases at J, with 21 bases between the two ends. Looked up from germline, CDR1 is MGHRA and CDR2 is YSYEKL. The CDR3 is CASSKRALALGETQYF. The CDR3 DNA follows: TGCGCCAGCAGCAAGCGGGCTCTAGCGTTGGGTGAGACCCAGTACTTC.

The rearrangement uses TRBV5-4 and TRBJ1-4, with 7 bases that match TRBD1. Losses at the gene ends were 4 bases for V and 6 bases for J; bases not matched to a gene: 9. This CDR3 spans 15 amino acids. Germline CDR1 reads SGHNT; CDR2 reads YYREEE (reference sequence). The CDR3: CASSTSGTAYEKLFF. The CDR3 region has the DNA TGTGCCAGCAGCACATCCGGGACAGCCTATGAAAAACTGTTTTTT.

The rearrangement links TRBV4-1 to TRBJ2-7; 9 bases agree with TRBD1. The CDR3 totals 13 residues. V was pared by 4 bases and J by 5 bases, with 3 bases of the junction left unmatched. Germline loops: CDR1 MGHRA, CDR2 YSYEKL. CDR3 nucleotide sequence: TGCGCCAGCAGCCCGGGACAGGGCGACGAGCAGTACTTC. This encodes CASSPGQGDEQYF.

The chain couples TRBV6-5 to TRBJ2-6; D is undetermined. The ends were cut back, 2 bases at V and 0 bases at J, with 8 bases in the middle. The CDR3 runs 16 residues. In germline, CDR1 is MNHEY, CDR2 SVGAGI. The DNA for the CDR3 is TGTGCCAGCAGTTACCAGCTAAGCTCTGGGGCCAACGTCCTGACTTTC. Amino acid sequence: CASSYQLSSGANVLTF.

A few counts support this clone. For the CDR3, the DNA is TGTGCCAGCAGCGCCCACAGGAGTACTGAAGCTTTCTTT. Protein: CASSAHRSTEAFF. V is TRBV9 and J is TRBJ1-1; tentatively, D is TRBD1 (5 bases). Germline V gene data show CDR1 as SGDLS and CDR2 as YYNGEE. Trimming pared 3 bases from V and 5 bases from J, leaving 11 bases between. The CDR3 is made up of 13 amino acids.

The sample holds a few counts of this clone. The CDR3 is CASSTRDRAYGYTF. CDR3 DNA sequence: TGTGCCAGTAGTACCCGGGACAGGGCCTATGGCTACACCTTC. The rearrangement links TRBV19 to TRBJ1-2; 9 bases fit TRBD1. The J segment lost 4 bases and the V segment lost 4 bases, leaving 4 bases of the junction unmatched. Germline CDR1 LNHDA, CDR2 SQIVND (reference sequence). The CDR3 is made up of 14 amino acids.

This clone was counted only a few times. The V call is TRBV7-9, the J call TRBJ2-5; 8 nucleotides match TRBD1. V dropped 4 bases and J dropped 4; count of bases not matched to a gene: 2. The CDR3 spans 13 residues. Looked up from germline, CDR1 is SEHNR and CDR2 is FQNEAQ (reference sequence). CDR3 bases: TGTGCCAGCAGCTGGACAGGGAGAGAGACCCAGTACTTC. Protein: CASSWTGRETQYF.

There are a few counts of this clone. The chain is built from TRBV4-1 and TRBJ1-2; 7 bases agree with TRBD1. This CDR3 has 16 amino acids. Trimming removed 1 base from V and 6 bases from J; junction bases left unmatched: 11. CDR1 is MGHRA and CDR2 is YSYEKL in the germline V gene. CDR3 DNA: TGCGCCAGCAGCCAAGCAGGACAGGCTAGAATCCATGGCTACACCTTC. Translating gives CASSQAGQARIHGYTF.

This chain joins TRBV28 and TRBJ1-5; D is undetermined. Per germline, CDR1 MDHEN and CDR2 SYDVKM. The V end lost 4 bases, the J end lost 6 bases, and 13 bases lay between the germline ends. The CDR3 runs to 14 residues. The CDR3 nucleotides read TGTGCCAGCAGTTATAGAAGGAGCGCTCAGCCCCAGCATTTT. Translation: CASSYRRSAQPQHF.

CDR3 bases: TGTGCCAGTAGTATGGGGCAGAACAATGAGCAGTTCTTC. Translating it yields CASSMGQNNEQFF. J is TRBJ2-1 and V is TRBV19; D may be TRBD1 (5 bases). Germline CDR1 is LNHDA and CDR2 is SQIVND (reference sequence). The CDR3 runs 13 residues. Between the trimmed V and J ends, which lost 3 bases and 5 bases, there was a span of 8 bases.

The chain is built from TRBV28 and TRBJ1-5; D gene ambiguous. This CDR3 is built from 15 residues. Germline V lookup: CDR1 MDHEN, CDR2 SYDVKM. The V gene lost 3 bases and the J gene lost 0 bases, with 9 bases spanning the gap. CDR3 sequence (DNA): TGTGCCAGCAGTTTTCTAGGCAATAGCAATCAGCCCCAGCATTTT. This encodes CASSFLGNSNQPQHF.

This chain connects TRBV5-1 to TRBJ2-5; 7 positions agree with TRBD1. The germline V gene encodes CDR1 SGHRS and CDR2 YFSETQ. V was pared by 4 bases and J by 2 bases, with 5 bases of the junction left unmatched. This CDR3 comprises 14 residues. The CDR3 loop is CASSRDSSQETQYF. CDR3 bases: TGCGCCAGCAGCCGGGACAGCTCACAAGAGACCCAGTACTTC.

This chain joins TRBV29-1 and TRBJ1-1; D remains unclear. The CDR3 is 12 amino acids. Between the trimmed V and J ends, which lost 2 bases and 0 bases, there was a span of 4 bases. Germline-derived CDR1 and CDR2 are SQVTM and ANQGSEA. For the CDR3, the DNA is TGCAGCGTTGAACTTTTGAACACTGAAGCTTTCTTT. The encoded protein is CSVELLNTEAFF.

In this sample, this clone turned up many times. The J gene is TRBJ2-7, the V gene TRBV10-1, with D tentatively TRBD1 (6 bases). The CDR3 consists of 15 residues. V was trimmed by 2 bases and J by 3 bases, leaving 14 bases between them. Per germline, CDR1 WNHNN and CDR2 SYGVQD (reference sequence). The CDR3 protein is CASSEIQGSGYEQYF. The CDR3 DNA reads TGCGCCAGCAGTGAGATACAGGGTTCCGGCTACGAGCAGTACTTC.

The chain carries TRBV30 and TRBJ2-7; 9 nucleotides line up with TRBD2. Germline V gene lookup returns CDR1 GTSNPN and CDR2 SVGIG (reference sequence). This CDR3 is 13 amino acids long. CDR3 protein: CAQAGLASDEQYF. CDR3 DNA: TGTGCACAAGCCGGACTAGCGAGTGACGAGCAGTACTTC.

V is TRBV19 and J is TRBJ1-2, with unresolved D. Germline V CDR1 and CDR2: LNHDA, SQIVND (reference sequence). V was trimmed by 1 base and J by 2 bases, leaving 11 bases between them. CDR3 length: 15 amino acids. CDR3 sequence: CASSIGSPENYGYTF. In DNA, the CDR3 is TGTGCCAGTAGTATAGGGTCTCCAGAGAACTATGGCTACACCTTC.

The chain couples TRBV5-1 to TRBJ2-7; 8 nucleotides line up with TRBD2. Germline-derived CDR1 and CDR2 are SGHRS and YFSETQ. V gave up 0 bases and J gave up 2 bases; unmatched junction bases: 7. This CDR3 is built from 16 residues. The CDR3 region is CASSLAAGRETYEQYF. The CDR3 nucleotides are TGCGCCAGCAGCTTGGCGGCCGGGAGGGAGACCTACGAGCAGTACTTC.

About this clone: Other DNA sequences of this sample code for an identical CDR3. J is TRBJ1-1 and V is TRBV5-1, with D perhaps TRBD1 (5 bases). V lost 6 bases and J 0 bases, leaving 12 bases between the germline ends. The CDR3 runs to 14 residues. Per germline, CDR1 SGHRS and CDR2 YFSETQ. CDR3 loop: CASKAGPMNTEAFF. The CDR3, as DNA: TGCGCCAGCAAGGCGGGACCTATGAACACTGAAGCTTTCTTT.

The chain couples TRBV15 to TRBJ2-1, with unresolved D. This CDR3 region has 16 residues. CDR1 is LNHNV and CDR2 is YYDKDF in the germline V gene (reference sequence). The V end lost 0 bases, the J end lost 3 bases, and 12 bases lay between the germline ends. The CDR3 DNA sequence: TGTGCCACCAGCAGAGATCACCCGGTCCTCTACAATGAGCAGTTCTTC. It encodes CATSRDHPVLYNEQFF.

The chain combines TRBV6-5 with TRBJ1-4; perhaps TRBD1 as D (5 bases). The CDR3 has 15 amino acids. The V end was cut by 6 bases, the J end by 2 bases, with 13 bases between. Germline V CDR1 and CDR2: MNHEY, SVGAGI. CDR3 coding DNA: TGTGCCAGCAGCGCTAGGGGAAGGACTAATGAAAAACTGTTTTTT. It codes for CASSARGRTNEKLFF.

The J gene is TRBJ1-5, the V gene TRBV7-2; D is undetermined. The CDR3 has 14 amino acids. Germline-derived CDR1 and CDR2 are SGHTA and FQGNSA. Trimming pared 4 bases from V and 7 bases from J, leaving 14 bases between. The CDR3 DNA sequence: TGTGCCAGCAGCTCACCACCTGAGAAGCAGCCCCAGCATTTT. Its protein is CASSSPPEKQPQHF.

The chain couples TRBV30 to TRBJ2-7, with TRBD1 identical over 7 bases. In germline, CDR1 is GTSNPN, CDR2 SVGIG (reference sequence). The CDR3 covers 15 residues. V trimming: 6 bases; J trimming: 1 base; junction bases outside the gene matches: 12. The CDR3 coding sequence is TGTGCCTGCCGCGACAGGGCCCTTTGGTCCTACGAGCAGTACTTC. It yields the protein CACRDRALWSYEQYF.

DNA for the CDR3: TGTGCCAGCTCACCACAGGACACCCTGGGTGAGCAGTACTTC. As protein: CASSPQDTLGEQYF. The J gene is TRBJ2-7, the V gene TRBV18; D might be TRBD1 (5 bases). In germline, CDR1 is KGHSH, CDR2 LQKENI. V was cut by 1 base and J by 7 bases, with 14 bases left in between. The length of the CDR3 is 14 residues. Using reference TRBV18 and TRBJ2-7 for the parts outside the CDR3, the full variable domain is NAGVMQNPRHLVRRRGQEARLRCSPMKGHSHVYWYRQLPEEGLKFMVYLQKENIIDESGMPKERFSAEFPKEGPSILRIQQVVRGDSAAYFCASSPQDTLGEQYFGPGTRLTVT.

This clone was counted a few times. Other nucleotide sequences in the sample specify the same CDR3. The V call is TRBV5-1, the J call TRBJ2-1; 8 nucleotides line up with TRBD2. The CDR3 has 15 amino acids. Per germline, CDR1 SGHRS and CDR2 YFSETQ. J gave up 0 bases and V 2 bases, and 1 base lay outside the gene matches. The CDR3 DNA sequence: TGCGCCAGCAGCTTAACTAGCGGCTCCTACAATGAGCAGTTCTTC. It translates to CASSLTSGSYNEQFF. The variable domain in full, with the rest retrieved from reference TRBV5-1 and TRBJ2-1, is KAGVTQTPRYLIKTRGQQVTLSCSPISGHRSVSWYQQTPGQGLQFLFEYFSETQRNKGNFPGRFSGRQFSNSRSEMNVSTLELGDSALYLCASSLTSGSYNEQFFGPGTRLTVL.

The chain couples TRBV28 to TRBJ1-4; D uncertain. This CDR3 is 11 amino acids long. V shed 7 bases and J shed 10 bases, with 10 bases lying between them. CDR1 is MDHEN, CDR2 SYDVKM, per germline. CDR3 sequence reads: CASTFNGKLFF. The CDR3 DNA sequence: TGTGCCAGCACTTTCAACGGAAAACTGTTTTTT.

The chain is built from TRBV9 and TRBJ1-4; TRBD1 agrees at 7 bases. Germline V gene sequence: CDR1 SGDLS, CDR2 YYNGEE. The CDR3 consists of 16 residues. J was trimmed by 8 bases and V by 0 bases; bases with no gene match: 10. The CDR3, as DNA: TGTGCCAGCAGCGTAGCTGGGGGGCAACAGGGGGAAAAACTGTTTTTT. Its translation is CASSVAGGQQGEKLFF. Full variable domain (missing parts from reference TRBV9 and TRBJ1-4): DSGVTQTPKHLITATGQRVTLRCSPRSGDLSVYWYQQSLDQGLQFLIQYYNGEERAKGNILERFSAQQFPDLHSELNLSSLELGDSALYFCASSVAGGQQGEKLFFGSGTQLSVL.

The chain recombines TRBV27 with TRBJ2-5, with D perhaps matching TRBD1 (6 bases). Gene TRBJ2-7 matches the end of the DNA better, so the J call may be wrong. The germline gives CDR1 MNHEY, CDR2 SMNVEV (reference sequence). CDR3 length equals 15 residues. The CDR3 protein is CASSLFPGDSYEQYF. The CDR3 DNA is TGTGCCAGCAGTTTATTCCCAGGGGACTCCTACGAGCAGTACTTC.

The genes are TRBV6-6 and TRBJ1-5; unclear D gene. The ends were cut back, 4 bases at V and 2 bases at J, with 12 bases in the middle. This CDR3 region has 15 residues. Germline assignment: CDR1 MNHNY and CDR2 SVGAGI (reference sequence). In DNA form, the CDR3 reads TGTGCCAGCAGTTCCTGGAGGAACGGCAATCAGCCCCAGCATTTT. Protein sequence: CASSSWRNGNQPQHF.

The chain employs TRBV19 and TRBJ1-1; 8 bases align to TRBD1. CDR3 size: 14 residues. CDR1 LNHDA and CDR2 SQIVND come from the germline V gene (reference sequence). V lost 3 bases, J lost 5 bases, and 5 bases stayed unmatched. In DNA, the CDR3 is TGTGCCAGTAGTATTACAGGGGGACAGACTGAAGCTTTCTTT. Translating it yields CASSITGGQTEAFF.